The clone carrying this T cell receptor beta chain came up many times. Its specificity is not known. Between the trimmed V and J ends, which lost 5 bases and 3 bases, there was a span of 15 bases. The V gene's germline CDR1 is SGHKS and CDR2 YYEKEE (reference sequence). This CDR3 contains 15 residues. Cyclophosphamide on days +3 and +4 followed busulfan-fludarabine conditioning and a marrow graft. Repertoires were generated with immunoSEQ multiplex PCR, while TCRdb's copy carries only in-frame clones and drops some. This repertoire holds about 7,200 clones, and none appear only once. This sample is drawn from a study of T cells after posttransplantation cyclophosphamide. Study-wide results and limits: TRB overlap between skin or GI tissue T cells and blood was limited. After PTCy, TRB diversity resembled that of CNI/methotrexate controls.

Sequencing used PBMCs, obtained after allogeneic stem cell transplant with posttransplant cyclophosphamide. This chain uses TRBV5-5 with TRBJ1-5, with D hard to call. This TCR derives from a female patient aged 50 to 65 who received an allogeneic stem cell transplant from an unrelated donor, was CMV-positive, and had acute GVHD only. Certain T cells may be donor cells from the graft. The CDR3 DNA reads as TGTGCCAGCAGACTAGGCGCACAGCTCAATCAGCCCCAGCATTTT. Translation: CASRLGAQLNQPQHF.